Detailed here is one T cell receptor beta chain. Its matching antigen is unknown. This record comes from a study of cytomegalovirus exposure and HLA in healthy donors. Primers included in the PCR were 60 Vbeta and 13 Jbeta primers. Per the study methods: In a later analysis, some 80 million unique TCR beta chains included roughly 11 million shared by two or more donors. TCRdb keeps only in-frame clones here, not all; method: immunoSEQ multiplex PCR. The V and J calls and clone size are taken from that table; D and trimming were inferred from the DNA. The table has more than 150,000 clones, roughly 80% seen once. The study's findings and limits: Across all donors, roughly uniform sequencing depth was an assumption of the presence/absence analyses. In a later analysis, across HLA loci, associated TCR counts were highest for DRB1, lowest for HLA-C.

The CDR3 contains 14 residues. From germline, CDR1 is SEHNR and CDR2 FQNEAQ (reference sequence). Deletions cut 1 base from V and 8 bases from J, with 11 bases between. The source is a boy between 10 and 17 years old in good health and CMV-seronegative. V and J are TRBV7-9 and TRBJ1-4; no clear D. The sequencing sample was made of PBMCs. DNA for the CDR3: TGTGCCAGCAGCTTAGTGGGCCCCAAGGAAAAACTGTTTTTT. Its protein is CASSLVGPKEKLFF.